The text below deals with one T cell receptor beta chain. Its antigen remains unknown. This specimen belongs to a study of cytomegalovirus exposure and HLA in healthy donors. Study results and caveats: Later work found most CMV-associated TCR beta chains apparently HLA-restricted. A later analysis linked a missense variant in DCLRE1C to the trimming of TCR beta V and J genes. A later analysis reportedly found fewer N-insertions in an Asian-associated ancestry cluster than the roughly 670-donor mean. Later analysis identified several of the most significant clusters that appeared linked to common viral pathogens.

Primers: 60 Vbeta forward and 13 Jbeta reverse. Sequencing used immunoSEQ multiplex PCR; TCRdb keeps in-frame clones, though not all of them. Recorded for this sample: 70,000 to 80,000 clones. The CDR3 totals 13 residues. CDR1 and CDR2 from the germline V gene are SNHLY and FYNNEI. Trimming cost V 6 bases and J 1 base, with 9 bases left between them. This receptor was taken from a middle-aged man in good health and CMV-seronegative. J is TRBJ1-1 and V is TRBV2; D not certain. Sequencing was carried out using PBMCs. The chain's CDR3 is CASRRVENTEAFF. The CDR3 DNA sequence: TGTGCCAGCAGGAGGGTCGAGAACACTGAAGCTTTCTTT.